This T cell receptor (beta chain) is from a study of T cell responses to AZD1222 COVID-19 vaccine. This clone was observed once. Its antigen is as yet unknown. The V end lost 2 bases, the J end lost 5 bases, and 12 bases lay between the germline ends. This CDR3 has 14 amino acids. CDR1 and CDR2 from the germline V gene are SNHLY and FYNNEI. General study points: There were mostly white British donors and more females than males, and clonal diversity was possibly underestimated. Spike-specific TCR breadth and depth both grew after two AZD1222 doses.

The assay was immunoSEQ multiplex PCR, and TCRdb's table has in-frame clones only and misses some. The sample includes fewer than 100,000 clones, approximately 90% of them seen just once. The receptor was derived from an adult who received the AZD1222 COVID-19 vaccine. This specimen consisted of peripheral blood, obtained 28 days after the second AZD1222 dose. The gene calls are TRBV2 and TRBJ1-1; no firm D call. CDR3 in amino acids: CASSEQQRETEAFF. CDR3 coding DNA: TGTGCCAGCAGTGAACAGCAAAGGGAAACTGAAGCTTTCTTT.